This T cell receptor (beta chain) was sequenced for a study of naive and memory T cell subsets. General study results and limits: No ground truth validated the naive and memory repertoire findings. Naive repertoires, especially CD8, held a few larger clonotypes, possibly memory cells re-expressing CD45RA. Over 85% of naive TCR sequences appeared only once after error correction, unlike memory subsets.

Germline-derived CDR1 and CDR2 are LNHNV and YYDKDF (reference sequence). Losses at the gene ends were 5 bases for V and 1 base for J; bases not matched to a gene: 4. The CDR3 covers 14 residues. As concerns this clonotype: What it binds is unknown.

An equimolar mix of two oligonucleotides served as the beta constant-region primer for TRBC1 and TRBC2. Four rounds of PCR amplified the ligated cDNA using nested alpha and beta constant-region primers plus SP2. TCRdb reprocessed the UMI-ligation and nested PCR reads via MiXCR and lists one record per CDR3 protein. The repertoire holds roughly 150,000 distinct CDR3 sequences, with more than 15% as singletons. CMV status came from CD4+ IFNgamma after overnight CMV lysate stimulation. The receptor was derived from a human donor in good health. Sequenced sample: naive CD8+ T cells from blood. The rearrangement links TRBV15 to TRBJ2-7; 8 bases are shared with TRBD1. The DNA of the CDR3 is TGTGCCACCAGCGTGGGGACAGGTTCCTACGAGCAGTACTTC. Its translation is CATSVGTGSYEQYF. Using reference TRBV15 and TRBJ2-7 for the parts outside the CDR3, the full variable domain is DAMVIQNPRYQVTQFGKPVTLSCSQTLNHNVMYWYQQKSSQAPKLLFHYYDKDFNNEADTPDNFQSRRPNTSFCFLDIRSPGLGDTAMYLCATSVGTGSYEQYFGPGTRLTVT.